The 29 T cell receptor beta chains below come from one sample, sequenced in a study of cytomegalovirus exposure and HLA in healthy donors (dated by TCRdb to 2016 to 2017). The method behind the library was the immunoSEQ multiplex PCR assay. For the multiplex PCR, a mixture combining 60 forward primers for TCR Vbeta segments and 13 reverse primers for TCR Jbeta segments was used. This is the immuneACCESS table as TCRdb keeps it, with only in-frame sequences that have V and J called. A part of the clones is gone; compared with another copy, unresolved V genes explain less than half, and the rest is unexplained. This sample lists more than 150,000 clones; roughly 90% were detected once. The top ten clonotypes cover roughly 0.24% of the sample. Sequenced input: PBMCs. The receptors stem from a girl under two years old in good health and CMV-seronegative.

This chain uses TRBV27 with TRBJ2-3; 7 positions agree with TRBD2. The CDR3 extends over 15 amino acids. Germline V gene data show CDR1 as MNHEY and CDR2 as SMNVEV (reference sequence). V shed 3 bases and J 1 base; nucleotides not matched to a gene: 4. CDR3 loop: CASSFQRGRTDTQYF. The CDR3 DNA sequence: TGTGCCAGCAGTTTCCAGCGGGGCCGCACAGATACGCAGTATTTT.

A single count supports this clone. V and J are TRBV7-3 and TRBJ2-2, with D tentatively TRBD1 (5 bases). The V gene lost 4 bases and the J gene lost 6 bases, with 18 bases spanning the gap. This CDR3 region has 16 residues. CDR1 and CDR2 (germline): SGHTA, FQGTGA. The CDR3 DNA sequence: TGTGCCAGCAGCTGGGCTGGGCAGGGCGTGCCCGGGGAGCTGTTTTTT. Translating it yields CASSWAGQGVPGELFF.

As to this clone: The sample holds other DNA sequences that translate to the same CDR3. V and J are TRBV6-5 and TRBJ2-5; the match to TRBD2 covers 8 bases. V dropped 3 bases and J dropped 2; count of bases not matched to a gene: 5. Germline V gives CDR1 MNHEY, CDR2 SVGAGI. The CDR3 spans 15 residues. The CDR3 DNA sequence: TGTGCCAGCAGTTATGGGCGGGGGGCACAAGAGACCCAGTACTTC. Translated: CASSYGRGAQETQYF.

This chain uses TRBV6-6 with TRBJ1-5, with 8 nucleotides matching TRBD1. Germline CDR1 MNHNY, CDR2 SVGAGI (reference sequence). The trim removed 2 bases at V and 6 bases at J, leaving 6 bases unmatched. The CDR3 sequence is 15 residues long. CDR3: CASSYRSGGGQPQHF. For the CDR3, the DNA is TGTGCCAGCAGTTACCGCTCAGGGGGCGGTCAGCCCCAGCATTTT.

This clone appeared once. The genes are TRBV9 and TRBJ2-1; TRBD1 aligns across 7 bases. V lost 2 bases and J lost 3; bases outside the gene matches: 11. This CDR3 comprises 17 residues. Germline CDR1 SGDLS, CDR2 YYNGEE. CDR3 sequence: CASSVNVQGVNYNEQFF. The CDR3 bases are TGTGCCAGCAGCGTTAACGTTCAGGGGGTAAACTACAATGAGCAGTTCTTC.

The rearrangement uses TRBV6-1 and TRBJ1-2, with D possibly TRBD1 on 6 matching bases. V was shortened by 10 bases and J by 8 bases, with 26 bases between the two germline ends. CDR1 is MNHNS and CDR2 is SASEGT in the germline V gene. CDR3 length: 15 amino acids. CDR3 nucleotide sequence: TGTGCCACTTCGCCGGCCTCCCCGGGACACCTCGGCTACACCTTC. Translation: CATSPASPGHLGYTF.

V usage is TRBV12-5 and J usage is TRBJ2-7; D is possibly TRBD2 (6 bases). This CDR3 is built from 18 residues. Germline CDR1 is LGHNT and CDR2 is FRNRAP. The V gene lost 0 bases and the J gene lost 6 bases, with 24 bases spanning the gap. The CDR3 nucleotides are TGTGCTAGTGGTTTGGTACCCATACGGGGGACCGGGCCCGGCGAGCAGTACTTC. This encodes CASGLVPIRGTGPGEQYF.

This chain links TRBV9 with TRBJ2-3; TRBD1 might be the D (6 bases). V gave up 2 bases and J gave up 3 bases, with 22 bases separating them. This CDR3 is 18 amino acids long. Germline values: CDR1 SGDLS, CDR2 YYNGEE. The CDR3 bases are TGTGCCAGCAGCGTGAACCCCGGGACACCGCCTGATACAGATACGCAGTATTTT. The encoded protein is CASSVNPGTPPDTDTQYF. The entire variable domain, with the rest obtained from reference TRBV9 and TRBJ2-3, is as follows: DSGVTQTPKHLITATGQRVTLRCSPRSGDLSVYWYQQSLDQGLQFLIQYYNGEERAKGNILERFSAQQFPDLHSELNLSSLELGDSALYFCASSVNPGTPPDTDTQYFGPGTRLTVL.

The chain couples TRBV27 to TRBJ1-1; D is ambiguous. CDR3 length: 13 residues. With 5 bases removed from V and 1 base from J, the gap between germline ends came to 8 bases. CDR1 is MNHEY, CDR2 SMNVEV, per germline (reference sequence). The CDR3 bases are TGTGCCAGCAGTACAGCGGAGAACACTGAAGCTTTCTTT. It yields the protein CASSTAENTEAFF.

The V gene is TRBV6-1, the J gene TRBJ2-1, with a tentative D call TRBD2 (5 bases). Trimming removed 4 bases from V and 4 bases from J, with 14 bases in between. CDR3 length: 15 amino acids. The germline V gene encodes CDR1 MNHNS and CDR2 SASEGT. CDR3 nucleotide sequence: TGTGCCAGCAGTGTGGCCGGCGGGCCGTACAATGAGCAGTTCTTC. This gives the protein CASSVAGGPYNEQFF.

The gene calls are TRBV19 and TRBJ2-7; no firm D call. The CDR3 has 13 residues. Trimming took 3 bases from V and 2 from J, leaving 8 bases between them. Germline values: CDR1 LNHDA, CDR2 SQIVND (reference sequence). For the CDR3, the DNA is TGTGCCAGTAGTATGGTGGTAGCCTACGAGCAGTACTTC. This encodes CASSMVVAYEQYF.

V gene TRBV11-2 combines with J gene TRBJ1-3; maybe TRBD1 (5 bases). V was shortened by 2 bases and J by 2 bases, with 13 bases between the two germline ends. Germline values: CDR1 SGHAT, CDR2 FQNNGV. CDR3 length equals 16 residues. The CDR3 protein is CASSLHGGKPGNTIYF. In DNA, the CDR3 is TGTGCCAGCAGCTTACACGGGGGAAAGCCTGGAAACACCATATATTTT.

In DNA, the CDR3 is TGTGCCAGCAGCTCGGTAGGGAGGCATTCGACGGGCTACACCTTC. Translated: CASSSVGRHSTGYTF. This chain links TRBV7-9 with TRBJ1-2; no clear D. Trimming pared 4 bases from V and 8 bases from J, leaving 20 bases between. Germline V gene lookup returns CDR1 SEHNR and CDR2 FQNEAQ (reference sequence). CDR3 length: 15 residues.

The chain links TRBV7-3 to TRBJ2-3; 10 bases match TRBD2. Unmatched junction bases numbered 6, after V lost 5 bases and J lost 1 base. Germline CDR1 and CDR2: SGHTA and FQGTGA. The CDR3 is 16 amino acids. The DNA for the CDR3 is TGTGCCAGCAGCGCAAATAGCGGGGGGCGCACAGATACGCAGTATTTT. It translates to CASSANSGGRTDTQYF.

The genes are TRBV5-5 and TRBJ2-7; possible D gene TRBD2, 5 bases. This CDR3 has 18 amino acids. V was cut by 3 bases and J by 0 bases, with 22 bases left in between. Germline CDR1 and CDR2: SGHKS and YYEKEE (reference sequence). CDR3 residues: CASSSKNDLLGISYEQYF. CDR3 in DNA: TGTGCCAGCAGCTCTAAAAATGACCTACTAGGGATCTCCTACGAGCAGTACTTC.

The chain uses TRBV10-2 and TRBJ2-5, with 10 bases aligning to TRBD2. CDR3 length: 15 amino acids. CDR1 is WSHSY, CDR2 SAAADI, per germline. J lost 7 bases, V lost 4 bases, and 9 bases had no gene match. CDR3 bases: TGCGCCAGCAGTGGGACTAGCGGTTCCTTAGGGACCCAGTACTTC. This translates into CASSGTSGSLGTQYF.

The chain is built from TRBV10-2 and TRBJ1-1; no reliable D call. Between the trimmed V and J ends, which lost 7 bases and 1 base, there was a span of 10 bases. CDR1 is WSHSY, CDR2 SAAADI, per germline. This CDR3 has 13 residues. The CDR3 protein is CASTAGRNTEAFF. The CDR3 DNA is TGCGCCAGCACTGCGGGGAGGAACACTGAAGCTTTCTTT.

The chain combines TRBV7-9 with TRBJ2-3; 9 nucleotides align to TRBD1. V shed 0 bases, J shed 0 bases, and the junction held 7 bases outside the gene matches. Germline CDR1 is SEHNR and CDR2 is FQNEAQ (reference sequence). The CDR3 spans 18 residues. CDR3 in amino acids: CASSLARDREYSTDTQYF. CDR3 nucleotides: TGTGCCAGCAGCTTAGCGAGGGACAGGGAGTATAGCACAGATACGCAGTATTTT.

The chain combines TRBV20-1 with TRBJ2-5; D is possibly TRBD1 (5 bases). V gave up 3 bases and J gave up 4 bases, with 6 bases separating them. This CDR3 has 11 residues. CDR1 and CDR2 from the germline V gene are DFQATT and SNEGSKA (reference sequence). CDR3 nucleotides: TGCAGTGCTAGGGGGCCAGAGACCCAGTACTTC. Amino acid sequence: CSARGPETQYF.

The genes are TRBV7-9 and TRBJ1-2; D is unclear. Germline V lookup: CDR1 SEHNR, CDR2 FQNEAQ (reference sequence). Trimming stripped 1 base from V and 0 bases from J, with 15 bases between. The CDR3 is made up of 17 amino acids. The CDR3 reads CASSLEAKPVTNYGYTF. CDR3 in DNA: TGTGCCAGCAGCTTAGAAGCTAAGCCCGTTACTAACTATGGCTACACCTTC.

The rearrangement uses TRBV11-3 and TRBJ1-1; 7 bases align to TRBD1. With 1 base clipped from V and 10 bases from J, the junction kept 6 bases outside the gene matches. In germline, CDR1 is SGHNT, CDR2 YENEEA. The CDR3 extends over 13 amino acids. CDR3 loop: CASSLGQGSAAFF. CDR3 bases: TGTGCCAGCAGCTTAGGACAGGGATCGGCAGCTTTCTTT.

The chain uses TRBV11-1 and TRBJ2-2; D remains unclear. V lost 5 bases and J lost 3, with 7 bases in between. The CDR3 length is 13 residues. Germline CDR1 and CDR2: SGHAT and FQDESV (reference sequence). The CDR3 sequence is CASSRRDTGELFF. DNA of the CDR3: TGTGCCAGCAGCAGACGGGACACCGGGGAGCTGTTTTTT.

The chain carries TRBV29-1 and TRBJ2-5; D is uncertain. The CDR3 has 13 amino acids. Germline CDR1 reads SQVTM; CDR2 reads ANQGSEA. V lost 3 bases and J lost 0, with 8 bases in between. In DNA form, the CDR3 reads TGCAGCGTTGAGGGCCGCTACCAAGAGACCCAGTACTTC. It encodes CSVEGRYQETQYF. Full variable domain (remainder filled in from reference TRBV29-1 and TRBJ2-5): SAVISQKPSRDICQRGTSLTIQCQVDSQVTMMFWYRQQPGQSLTLIATANQGSEATYESGFVIDKFPISRPNLTFSTLTVSNMSPEDSSIYLCSVEGRYQETQYFGPGTRLLVL.

The rearrangement joins TRBV6-1 to TRBJ2-2, with 8 bases matching TRBD2. Germline V lookup: CDR1 MNHNS, CDR2 SASEGT. The CDR3 covers 14 residues. The V gene end was trimmed by 5 bases and the J gene end by 4 bases; junction bases not matched to a gene: 3. The CDR3 DNA reads as TGTGCCAGCAGTCGGGGGGGCCTCACCGGGGAGCTGTTTTTT. This encodes CASSRGGLTGELFF.

V and J are TRBV19 and TRBJ2-7, with D hard to call. Trimming removed 1 base at V and 1 base at J, with 14 bases between. CDR3 length: 16 amino acids. Germline V CDR1 and CDR2: LNHDA, SQIVND (reference sequence). CDR3 in DNA: TGTGCCAGTAGTATAGTGCGCGGTGAGAGATCCTACGAGCAGTACTTC. Amino acids: CASSIVRGERSYEQYF.

The chain uses TRBV5-1 and TRBJ2-5, with TRBD2 as a possible D gene (7 bases). This CDR3 has 14 amino acids. Between the trimmed V and J ends, which lost 2 bases and 3 bases, there was a span of 11 bases. Germline V gives CDR1 SGHRS, CDR2 YFSETQ. CDR3 residues: CASSFTGGKETQYF. The DNA for the CDR3 is TGCGCCAGCAGCTTCACGGGGGGCAAAGAGACCCAGTACTTC.

CDR3 sequence reads: CANLRRGPPFETQYF. Here the CDR3 DNA reads TGTGCCAACCTAAGGCGGGGGCCCCCCTTTGAGACCCAGTACTTC. V is TRBV2 and J is TRBJ2-5, with D perhaps TRBD2 (7 bases). This CDR3 is 15 amino acids long. Germline V gene sequence: CDR1 SNHLY, CDR2 FYNNEI. Trimming removed 10 bases from V and 5 bases from J, with 23 bases in between.

The rearrangement joins TRBV5-4 to TRBJ1-2; D is ambiguous. There are 14 residues in the CDR3. CDR1 and CDR2 from the germline V gene are SGHNT and YYREEE (reference sequence). V lost 0 bases and J lost 1, with 7 bases in between. CDR3 amino acids: CASSLGAVNYGYTF. In DNA, the CDR3 is TGTGCCAGCAGCTTGGGGGCTGTTAACTATGGCTACACCTTC.

This chain links TRBV4-3 with TRBJ2-1, with TRBD2 matching 14 bases. The CDR3 contains 19 residues. CDR1 and CDR2 (germline): LGHNA, YSLEER. V lost 5 bases, J lost 1 base, and 10 bases stayed unmatched. The CDR3 DNA follows: TGCGCCAGCAGCTCCGGGACTAGCGGGAGATATACGTCCTACAATGAGCAGTTCTTC. It yields the protein CASSSGTSGRYTSYNEQFF.